This T cell receptor (beta chain) was documented in a study of T cell responses to AZD1222 COVID-19 vaccine. General study results and limits: Donors in the cohort were predominantly white British and more often female, and clonal diversity was possibly underestimated. An increase in Spike-specific TCR breadth and depth was observed after two AZD1222 doses. Spike-spanning, vaccine-associated CD4 TCRs were dominant at 160-218 and 743-854.

On this clone itself: The antigen is not known.

TCRdb's copy holds only in-frame clones and misses some; the assay was immunoSEQ multiplex PCR. The repertoire consists of some 150,000 clones, with 70% to 90% occurring once and the leading ten covering roughly 4%. The CDR3 length is 13 residues. Trimming took 3 bases from V and 4 from J, leaving 8 bases between them. Sequenced here: peripheral blood, sampled 28 days after the second dose of the MenACWY control vaccine. V is TRBV12-3 or TRBV12-4 and J is TRBJ2-3, with D uncertain. The sequence was obtained from an adult who received the MenACWY meningococcal vaccine as a control. The CDR3 sequence: CASSFRASDTQYF. The CDR3 DNA sequence: TGTGCCAGCAGTTTTAGAGCATCAGATACGCAGTATTTT.